These 10 T cell receptor beta chains came from one sample sequenced in a study of graft-versus-host responses after intestinal transplantation. Libraries were prepared by immunoSEQ multiplex PCR; TCRdb keeps only in-frame clonotypes and omits some of them. Among roughly 40,000 clones listed, about nine tenths were seen once. The sample was PBMCs, taken roughly 270 days after transplant. These receptors were collected from a human patient who received an intestinal transplant, so some T cells may come from the graft donor.

This clone has a single count. This rearrangement joins TRBV6-1 to TRBJ2-3; TRBD2 aligns across 9 bases. Trimming cost V 2 bases and J 7 bases; bases outside gene matches: 7. The germline CDR1 and CDR2 sequences are MNHNS and SASEGT. CDR3 length: 15 residues. The chain's CDR3 is CASSERAGGPNTQYF. CDR3 DNA: TGTGCCAGCAGTGAACGCGCGGGGGGGCCGAATACGCAGTATTTT.

The chain employs TRBV10-2 and TRBJ2-2; D not resolved. Trimming stripped 4 bases from V and 6 bases from J, with 3 bases between. CDR3 length: 11 residues. Germline assignment: CDR1 WSHSY and CDR2 SAAADI. CDR3 nucleotide sequence: TGCGCCAGCAGTGTACCCGGGGAGCTGTTTTTT. Amino acid sequence: CASSVPGELFF.

This clone is a singleton in its sample. V usage is TRBV6-1 and J usage is TRBJ2-3, with 8 nucleotides matching TRBD1. This CDR3 has 15 residues. In germline, CDR1 is MNHNS, CDR2 SASEGT. The V segment lost 4 bases and the J segment 1 base; nucleotides outside the gene matches: 4. In DNA, the CDR3 is TGTGCCAGCAGTGCCTTGACAGGGGGCACAGATACGCAGTATTTT. Translated: CASSALTGGTDTQYF.

The CDR3 protein is CASSRRHDLLYEQYF. The CDR3 bases are TGTGCCAGTAGTAGGAGACACGATCTCTTGTACGAGCAGTACTTC. The chain links TRBV19 to TRBJ2-7; D is undetermined. Germline lookup yields CDR1 LNHDA and CDR2 SQIVND (reference sequence). Trimming left V 4 bases short and J 4 bases short, with 17 bases between. This CDR3 has 15 residues.

The chain uses TRBV4-1 and TRBJ2-1; 8 positions agree with TRBD1. The CDR3 runs to 15 residues. Trimming took 4 bases from V and 5 from J; bases not matched to a gene: 7. Germline lookup yields CDR1 MGHRA and CDR2 YSYEKL. CDR3 bases: TGCGCCAGCAGCCCCCCGGGACAGGAGCACAATGAGCAGTTCTTC. It yields the protein CASSPPGQEHNEQFF.

The J gene is TRBJ2-3, the V gene TRBV7-3; TRBD1 aligns across 8 bases. Per germline, CDR1 SGHTA and CDR2 FQGTGA. The CDR3 covers 20 residues. V was clipped by 4 bases and J by 0 bases; unmatched bases: 18. The CDR3 bases are TGTGCCAGCAGCTGCACCTCGGGACAGGCATCTACCCCTAGCACAGATACGCAGTATTTT. Encoded protein: CASSCTSGQASTPSTDTQYF.

This chain links TRBV11-3 with TRBJ1-1; D perhaps matches TRBD1 (5 bases). CDR1 and CDR2 from the germline V gene are SGHNT and YENEEA. This CDR3 has 15 amino acids. V gave up 5 bases and J gave up 8 bases, with 21 bases separating them. The CDR3 DNA is TGTGCCAGCAGCCCGGTGGAGGAGGGTCGGGGCGAAGCTTTCTTT. The encoded protein is CASSPVEEGRGEAFF. Combining the CDR3 with reference TRBV11-3 and TRBJ1-1 gives the whole variable domain EAGVVQSPRYKIIEKKQPVAFWCNPISGHNTLYWYLQNLGQGPELLIRYENEEAVDDSQLPKDRFSAERLKGVDSTLKIQPAELGDSAVYLCASSPVEEGRGEAFFGQGTRLTVV.

V gene TRBV5-7 combines with J gene TRBJ2-7; 8 bases map to TRBD2. Being an ORF, TRBV5-7 has a function that is uncertain. Losses at the gene ends were 4 bases for V and 4 bases for J; bases not matched to a gene: 16. The CDR3 covers 17 residues. Written as DNA, the CDR3 is TGTGCCAGCAGCCTGACTTACCGGGGGGGGTTCCTTTACGAGCAGTACTTC. Protein sequence: CASSLTYRGGFLYEQYF.

V is TRBV6-5 and J is TRBJ1-1, with a weak D call TRBD1 (5 bases). Germline CDR1 is MNHEY and CDR2 is SVGAGI. CDR3 length: 14 residues. Trimming removed 6 bases from V and 0 bases from J, with 11 bases in between. The CDR3 is CASRQGNMNTEAFF. CDR3 coding DNA: TGTGCCAGCAGGCAGGGCAACATGAACACTGAAGCTTTCTTT.

The genes are TRBV27 and TRBJ2-2; TRBD2 is a possible D gene (6 bases). V was trimmed by 4 bases and J by 6 bases, leaving 12 bases between them. The CDR3 spans 14 residues. Germline V gives CDR1 MNHEY, CDR2 SMNVEV (reference sequence). CDR3 in DNA: TGTGCCAGCAGTTCCTTAGCGGCACCCGGGGAGCTGTTTTTT. Amino acids: CASSSLAAPGELFF.